This section outlines one TCR beta chain sequence together with its context. No antigen is known for it. V was clipped by 3 bases and J by 2 bases, with 5 bases between them. Germline CDR1 is MNHNS and CDR2 is SASEGT. The CDR3 runs to 13 residues. Amplification used 60 Vbeta primers and 13 Jbeta primers. Per the original methods: An analysis that came later counted some 85 million unique TCR beta chains, approximately 11 million shared. Repertoires were generated with immunoSEQ multiplex PCR, while TCRdb's copy carries only in-frame clones and drops some. V, J and clone size are those of that table, while D and trimming were read from the DNA. The repertoire includes fewer than 85,000 clones, approximately 79% of them detected once, and 12% sits in the top ten. The sample comes from a study of cytomegalovirus exposure and HLA in healthy donors. In the study overall: Among several hundred genotyped donors, around 80% fell in the Caucasian-associated ancestry cluster. Study-level points and caveats: Indistinguishable V segments such as TRBV6-2 and TRBV6-3 were excluded.

This clonotype originated in a woman aged 40-49 years in good health and CMV-seropositive. The material sequenced was PBMCs. The J gene is TRBJ2-1, the V gene TRBV6-1, with D perhaps TRBD1 (5 bases). The CDR3 sequence: CASSEGPYNEQFF. The CDR3 nucleotides read TGTGCCAGCAGTGAGGGGCCCTACAATGAGCAGTTCTTC.